Shown below are 29 T cell receptor beta chains from a single sample sequenced in a study of CD8 T cells in ankylosing spondylitis. Each CDR3 protein is one row after TCRdb ran MiXCR on the 5' RACE reads. The sample has some 130,000 distinct CDR3 sequences; roughly 8% are singletons. Source material: synovial fluid, either unsorted or a sorted T cell fraction (not recorded which). Receptors originate from a male donor with ankylosing spondylitis.

This clonotype has ten or more counts. The V and J genes are TRBV6-2 or TRBV6-3 and TRBJ2-7, with 8 positions matching TRBD2. Germline V CDR1 and CDR2: MNHEY, SVGEGT. V gave up 7 bases and J gave up 2 bases; unmatched junction bases: 7. There are 14 residues in the CDR3. This CDR3 reads CASNDPGLAYEQYF. The CDR3 DNA reads TGTGCCAGCAATGACCCGGGACTAGCCTACGAGCAGTACTTC.

This clonotype was found many times. The V and J genes are TRBV10-2 and TRBJ2-1, with D unclear. There are 13 residues in the CDR3. CDR1 is WSHSY and CDR2 is SAAADI in the germline V gene. The V end was cut by 8 bases, the J end by 10 bases, with 18 bases between. DNA for the CDR3: TGCGCCAGCTGTGTTAACTTCGGCATGGAGCAGTTCTTC. Amino acid sequence: CASCVNFGMEQFF.

The genes are TRBV6-5 and TRBJ1-2; TRBD1 aligns across 7 bases. The length of the CDR3 is 14 residues. CDR1 is MNHEY and CDR2 is SVGAGI in the germline V gene. V trimming: 4 bases; J trimming: 8 bases; junction bases outside the gene matches: 10. CDR3 region: CASSLTGDIMGYTF. CDR3 nucleotide sequence: TGTGCCAGCAGTTTAACAGGGGATATAATGGGCTACACCTTC.

This clonotype was counted a few times. The CDR3 is CASSPSDSTHEAFF. CDR3 DNA sequence: TGCGCCAGCAGCCCCTCCGACAGTACCCATGAAGCTTTCTTT. The rearrangement joins TRBV5-1 to TRBJ1-1, with D perhaps matching TRBD1 (5 bases). The CDR3 covers 14 residues. With 4 bases removed from V and 7 bases from J, the gap between germline ends came to 17 bases. Germline assignment: CDR1 SGHRS and CDR2 YFSETQ.

This clonotype appeared a few times. The chain joins TRBV7-6 to TRBJ2-7; D uncertain. Germline lookup yields CDR1 SGHVS and CDR2 FNYEAQ. Trimming shortened V by 4 bases and J by 9 bases, and 10 bases separated the two germline ends. The CDR3 runs to 11 residues. The CDR3 bases are TGTGCCAGCAGCTCCTATGGTGCGCAGTACTTC. Translated, it gives CASSSYGAQYF.

This clonotype was seen only a few times. The rearrangement links TRBV4-1 to TRBJ2-6; the match to TRBD1 covers 7 bases. Germline V gene data show CDR1 as MGHRA and CDR2 as YSYEKL. The V and J ends lost 0 bases and 6 bases, in that order; junction bases with no gene match: 20. The CDR3 covers 21 residues. CDR3 region: CASSQDQGLGTVPRLANVLTF. DNA for the CDR3: TGCGCCAGCAGCCAAGATCAGGGTTTGGGGACAGTACCCCGGTTGGCCAACGTCCTGACTTTC.

This clonotype came up many times. V usage is TRBV7-2 and J usage is TRBJ2-2; tentatively, D is TRBD1 (6 bases). V was pared by 1 base and J by 0 bases, with 9 bases between. In germline, CDR1 is SGHTA, CDR2 FQGNSA. This CDR3 has 16 amino acids. CDR3 coding DNA: TGTGCCAGCAGCTTAGGGCGGACAGCGAACACCGGGGAGCTGTTTTTT. Encoded protein: CASSLGRTANTGELFF.

This clonotype was detected many times. J is TRBJ2-1 and V is TRBV4-3, with 10 bases aligning to TRBD1. Germline V lookup: CDR1 LGHNA, CDR2 YSLEER. J gave up 9 bases and V 2 bases, and 10 bases lay outside the gene matches. The CDR3 has 16 residues. The DNA for the CDR3 is TGCGCCAGCAGCCAACACGGCCGGGACAGGGGTGGTGAGCAGTTCTTC. It codes for CASSQHGRDRGGEQFF.

This clonotype was observed a few times. The rearrangement joins TRBV15 to TRBJ2-5, with 7 bases lining up with TRBD2. Germline V gene sequence: CDR1 LNHNV, CDR2 YYDKDF (reference sequence). This CDR3 has 15 residues. Trimming at V came to 0 bases and at J to 5 bases, leaving 6 bases not matched to a gene. The CDR3 protein is CATSRDASGGETQYF. The CDR3 DNA reads TGTGCCACCAGCAGAGATGCTAGCGGCGGTGAGACCCAGTACTTC. Together with reference TRBV15 and TRBJ2-5, the CDR3 gives the full variable domain: DAMVIQNPRYQVTQFGKPVTLSCSQTLNHNVMYWYQQKSSQAPKLLFHYYDKDFNNEADTPDNFQSRRPNTSFCFLDIRSPGLGDTAMYLCATSRDASGGETQYFGPGTRLLVL.

Many counts were recorded for this clonotype. The V and J genes are TRBV11-2 and TRBJ2-1, with 14 nucleotides matching TRBD2. This CDR3 has 17 residues. Germline V gene lookup returns CDR1 SGHAT and CDR2 FQNNGV. J lost 7 bases, V lost 5 bases, and 10 bases had no gene match. The CDR3 loop reads CASSDSGTSGSRNEQFF. DNA for the CDR3: TGTGCCAGCAGCGATTCCGGGACTAGCGGGAGCCGTAATGAGCAGTTCTTC.

V is TRBV5-5 and J is TRBJ1-1; D is undetermined. The CDR3 is 14 residues long. The germline V and J ends were trimmed by 7 bases and 5 bases, with 18 bases remaining between them. Germline V gene sequence: CDR1 SGHKS, CDR2 YYEKEE (reference sequence). The CDR3 nucleotides are TGTGCCAGCTTCAAAGACTTTCTGGGTACTGAAGCTTTCTTT. Its translation is CASFKDFLGTEAFF.

This clonotype was seen many times. The chain combines TRBV7-2 with TRBJ1-2; 8 bases are a match to TRBD1. The J segment lost 5 bases and the V segment lost 1 base, leaving 3 bases of the junction unmatched. Germline CDR1 SGHTA, CDR2 FQGNSA. The CDR3 loop spans 14 amino acids. The CDR3 sequence: CASSLGTGWYGYTF. Here the CDR3 DNA reads TGTGCCAGCAGCTTAGGGACAGGGTGGTATGGCTACACCTTC. Full variable domain (missing parts from reference TRBV7-2 and TRBJ1-2): GAGVSQSPSNKVTEKGKDVELRCDPISGHTALYWYRQSLGQGLEFLIYFQGNSAPDKSGLPSDRFSAERTGGSVSTLTIQRTQQEDSAVYLCASSLGTGWYGYTFGSGTRLTVV.

This clonotype was observed at least ten times. The chain joins TRBV29-1 to TRBJ2-3; no clear D gene. In germline, CDR1 is SQVTM, CDR2 ANQGSEA. The CDR3 loop spans 14 amino acids. V lost 3 bases to trimming and J lost 7 bases, with 17 bases between them. The CDR3 DNA is TGCAGCGTTGAGGAGAACCTAAGAGCGAATACGCAGTATTTT. This encodes CSVEENLRANTQYF.

This sequence joins TRBV7-2 and TRBJ2-3; a weak D match, TRBD1 (6 bases). This CDR3 has 16 amino acids. The ends were cut back, 6 bases at V and 1 base at J, with 17 bases in the middle. Per the germline V gene, CDR1 is SGHTA and CDR2 is FQGNSA. CDR3 bases: TGTGCCAGCAGTTCCGGGACAAACCTTCGCACAGATACGCAGTATTTT. Its translation is CASSSGTNLRTDTQYF.

This clonotype occurred many times. The chain combines TRBV27 with TRBJ1-2; weak D call: TRBD1 (5 bases). This CDR3 is built from 17 residues. Germline assignment: CDR1 MNHEY and CDR2 SMNVEV (reference sequence). The ends were cut back, 6 bases at V and 4 bases at J, with 24 bases in the middle. CDR3 sequence reads: CASSPEREGHLTYGYTF. The CDR3 DNA reads TGTGCCAGCAGCCCTGAGCGAGAGGGGCATTTAACCTATGGCTACACCTTC.

This clonotype was counted only a few times. The J gene is TRBJ1-6, the V gene TRBV28, with D hard to call. V dropped 7 bases and J dropped 5 bases, with 3 bases sitting between them. Germline CDR1 is MDHEN and CDR2 is SYDVKM. The CDR3 runs 11 residues. For the CDR3, the DNA is TGTGCCAGCAACCATAATTCACCCCTCCACTTT. It yields the protein CASNHNSPLHF.

This clonotype has a handful of counts. The chain couples TRBV18 to TRBJ2-7, with 10 bases lining up with TRBD1. V shed 5 bases, J shed 4 bases, and the junction held 8 bases outside the gene matches. This CDR3 has 15 residues. Per the germline V gene, CDR1 is KGHSH and CDR2 is LQKENI. In nucleotides, the CDR3 is TGTGCCAGCTCATCACAGGGACAGGGGAGATACGAGCAGTACTTC. Translating it yields CASSSQGQGRYEQYF.

The V call is TRBV27, the J call TRBJ2-1; 9 bases match TRBD2. The CDR3 has 16 residues. V lost 6 bases and J lost 0; bases outside the gene matches: 6. The germline gives CDR1 MNHEY, CDR2 SMNVEV (reference sequence). The CDR3 DNA reads TGTGCCAGCAGAGGTAGCGGGAGACTCTCCTACAATGAGCAGTTCTTC. It specifies CASRGSGRLSYNEQFF.

This clonotype came up a few times. The chain is built from TRBV7-9 and TRBJ2-7; TRBD1 aligns across 8 bases. Losses at the gene ends were 4 bases for V and 3 bases for J; bases not matched to a gene: 8. Germline CDR1 is SEHNR and CDR2 is FQNEAQ (reference sequence). This CDR3 region has 15 residues. CDR3 region: CASSSADRGLYEQYF. CDR3 DNA sequence: TGTGCCAGCAGCTCTGCCGACAGGGGACTCTACGAGCAGTACTTC. The variable domain in full, with the rest retrieved from reference TRBV7-9 and TRBJ2-7, is DTGVSQNPRHKITKRGQNVTFRCDPISEHNRLYWYRQTLGQGPEFLTYFQNEAQLEKSRLLSDRFSAERPKGSFSTLEIQRTEQGDSAMYLCASSSADRGLYEQYFGPGTRLTVT.

The table lists this clonotype with many counts. V usage is TRBV18 and J usage is TRBJ2-1, with TRBD2 matching over 11 bases. V gave up 2 bases and J gave up 8 bases; unmatched junction bases: 2. Germline V CDR1 and CDR2: KGHSH, LQKENI. The CDR3 extends over 14 amino acids. The DNA of the CDR3 is TGTGCCAGCTCACCAACTAGCGGGAGCGATGAGCAGTTCTTC. Its protein product is CASSPTSGSDEQFF.

The chain links TRBV20-1 to TRBJ2-2; 10 bases map to TRBD2. The CDR3 has 15 amino acids. Germline V gene lookup returns CDR1 DFQATT and CDR2 SNEGSKA (reference sequence). J was trimmed by 5 bases and V by 3 bases; bases with no gene match: 6. The CDR3 DNA follows: TGCAGTGCTAGCCTTAGCGGGGGGAGAACCGGGGAGCTGTTTTTT. Its translation: CSASLSGGRTGELFF.

This clonotype was counted many times. The chain recombines TRBV7-2 with TRBJ2-1; no definite D call. Looked up from germline, CDR1 is SGHTA and CDR2 is FQGNSA. V was shortened by 5 bases and J by 6 bases, with 20 bases between the two germline ends. This CDR3 spans 16 amino acids. The CDR3 loop is CASSLQLGSPGNEQFF. CDR3 in DNA: TGTGCCAGCAGCCTTCAATTAGGTTCCCCTGGCAATGAGCAGTTCTTC.

This clonotype was detected ten times or more. The gene calls are TRBV4-2 and TRBJ2-7, with 8 positions matching TRBD2. The CDR3 sequence is 15 residues long. The germline gives CDR1 LGHNA, CDR2 YNFKEQ. V dropped 0 bases and J dropped 9; count of bases not matched to a gene: 10. CDR3 loop: CASSQETGGVRGQYF. For the CDR3, the DNA is TGTGCCAGCAGCCAAGAAACGGGAGGGGTACGAGGGCAGTACTTC.

This rearrangement joins TRBV5-6 to TRBJ2-1, with 12 bases identical to TRBD1. Germline CDR1 and CDR2: SGHDT and YYEEEE. The CDR3 runs 21 residues. V was clipped by 4 bases and J by 3 bases; unmatched bases: 20. This chain's CDR3 is CASSPGPGTGGVGSLYNEQFF. As DNA, the CDR3 is TGTGCCAGCAGCCCCGGGCCCGGGACAGGGGGCGTCGGGTCCCTCTACAATGAGCAGTTCTTC.

This clonotype was picked up many times. V and J are TRBV5-1 and TRBJ1-1; TRBD1 is a possible D gene (5 bases). The V gene lost 5 bases and the J gene lost 4 bases, with 9 bases spanning the gap. The germline V gene encodes CDR1 SGHRS and CDR2 YFSETQ. CDR3 length: 12 residues. The CDR3 loop is CASRGQGTEAFF. The DNA of the CDR3 is TGCGCCAGCAGGGGGCAGGGCACTGAAGCTTTCTTT.

The chain has TRBV14 and TRBJ2-7; a weak D match, TRBD2 (5 bases). CDR1 is SGHDN and CDR2 is FVKESK in the germline V gene. Trimming stripped 1 base from V and 0 bases from J, with 10 bases between. This CDR3 is 15 amino acids long. The CDR3 reads CASSQGGLSSYEQYF. DNA of the CDR3: TGTGCCAGCAGCCAAGGAGGGTTAAGCTCCTACGAGCAGTACTTC.

This clonotype was counted at least ten times. The chain recombines TRBV12-3 or TRBV12-4 with TRBJ1-2, with D maybe TRBD1 (5 bases). The CDR3 is 12 residues long. The V and J ends lost 8 bases and 3 bases respectively, with 10 bases between them. This chain's CDR3 is CASGQGDYGYTF. The CDR3 DNA sequence: TGTGCCAGCGGGCAGGGAGACTATGGCTACACCTTC.

The chain carries TRBV7-2 and TRBJ2-1; unclear D gene. This CDR3 is built from 12 residues. CDR1 and CDR2 from the germline V gene are SGHTA and FQGNSA. V dropped 5 bases and J dropped 8 bases, with 10 bases sitting between them. This CDR3 reads CASSPSGYEQFF. The CDR3 nucleotides read TGTGCCAGCAGCCCCTCGGGTTATGAGCAGTTCTTC.

Ten or more counts support this clonotype. The chain joins TRBV7-6 to TRBJ1-6; D may be TRBD1 (6 bases). The length of the CDR3 is 18 residues. The V gene's germline CDR1 is SGHVS and CDR2 FNYEAQ. Trimming pared 0 bases from V and 7 bases from J, leaving 19 bases between. Written as DNA, the CDR3 is TGTGCCAGCAGCTTAGCAGGGACTCGACAGGAGGGAAATTCACCCCTCCACTTT. It is translated as CASSLAGTRQEGNSPLHF.